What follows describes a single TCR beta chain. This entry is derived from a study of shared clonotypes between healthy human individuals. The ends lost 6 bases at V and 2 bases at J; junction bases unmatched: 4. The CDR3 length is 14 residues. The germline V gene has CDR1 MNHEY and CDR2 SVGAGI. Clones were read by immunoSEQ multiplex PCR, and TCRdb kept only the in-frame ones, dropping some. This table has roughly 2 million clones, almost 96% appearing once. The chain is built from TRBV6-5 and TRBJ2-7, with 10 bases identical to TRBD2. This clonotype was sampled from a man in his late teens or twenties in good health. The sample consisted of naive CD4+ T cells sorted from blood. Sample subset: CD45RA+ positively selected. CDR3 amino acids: CASRPGLATYEQYF. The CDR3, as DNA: TGTGCCAGCAGGCCGGGACTAGCGACCTACGAGCAGTACTTC.